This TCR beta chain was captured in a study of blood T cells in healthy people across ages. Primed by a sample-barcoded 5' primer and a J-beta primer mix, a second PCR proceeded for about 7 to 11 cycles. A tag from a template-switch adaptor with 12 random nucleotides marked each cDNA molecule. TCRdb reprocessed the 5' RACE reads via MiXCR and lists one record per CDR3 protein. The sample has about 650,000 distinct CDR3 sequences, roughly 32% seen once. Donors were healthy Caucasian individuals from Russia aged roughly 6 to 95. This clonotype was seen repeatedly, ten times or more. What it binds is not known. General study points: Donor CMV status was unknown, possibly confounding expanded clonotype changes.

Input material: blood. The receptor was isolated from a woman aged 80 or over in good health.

As DNA, the CDR3 is TGTGCCAGCAGTGACGCAGGAGAGCAGTACTTC. Its protein product is CASSDAGEQYF. The chain joins TRBV6-1 to TRBJ2-7; no reliable D call. Trimming shortened V by 3 bases and J by 7 bases, and 7 bases separated the two germline ends. Per germline, CDR1 MNHNS and CDR2 SASEGT. CDR3 length: 11 residues.